Below, one TCR beta chain is given with its context. The specificity of this receptor is unknown. No quality values exist for individual bases; no much larger clone is one base distant. The data are from a study of post-analysis software for immune sequencing data (dated by TCRdb to between 2014 and 2017). About the study as a whole: The recorded disease courses included relapsing-remitting, secondary progressive and progressive-relapsing multiple sclerosis, and some patients had no subtype annotation. The patient repertoires were compared against 11 previously published healthy control repertoires obtained from donors aged roughly 6 to 28 years. A subset of samples was prepared in parallel using single-end sample barcoding, then pooled and co-amplified after Illumina adapter ligation. The investigation overall reported the following: Direct clustering with F measure revealed strong co-clustering of samples prepared in the same batch, which led to a batch-effect correction. Compared with controls, multiple sclerosis patients had significantly lower normalized Chao1 diversity, a finding suggesting substantial peripheral T-cell clonal expansion. The control group was slightly older than the multiple sclerosis patient group. Patients showed significantly higher frequencies than controls for a handful of TRBV segments, among them TRBV5-6, TRBV5-1 and TRBV20-1.

Libraries were made using PCR. The sequencer listed for this sample is Illumina HiSeq 2500. Unique molecular identifiers were incorporated into TCR beta cDNA libraries to reduce PCR and sequencing biases. Every 1 to 10 million input T cells yielded approximately 500,000 cDNA molecules, meaning each molecule approximated one T cell. The patient libraries were prepared and sequenced with the same protocol used for the earlier healthy control dataset. Samples belonging to the same batch were prepared together, multiplexed and sequenced on a shared HiSeq lane. Turning to the authors' computational methods: MIGEC was used to process the raw barcoded reads, and molecular identifier groups with only a single read were discarded before consensus assembly and CDR3 extraction. VDJtools was used for post-analysis of the clonotype tables, and diversity was normalized by down-sampling every dataset to the size of the smallest sample. In repertoire overlap clustering, CDR3 amino acid sequences, but not nucleotide sequences, were matched to correct batch-related cross-sample contamination. TCRdb reprocessing: public reads trimmed at Q25 with fastp, clones called with MiXCR, in-frame beta chains kept. Merged by CDR3 protein, the rows form single entries marked with the most common genes and DNA. The V and J calls here are based on TCRdb, not the publication. This sample gives approximately 730,000 distinct CDR3 sequences in total; less than 35% of them show up just once. 0.56% of the sample goes to the ten largest clones.

To demonstrate the VDJtools post-analysis software, the study profiled TCR beta repertoires from the peripheral blood of 13 young patients with multiple sclerosis. The patients with multiple sclerosis were children and adolescents between roughly 6 and 15 years of age. The trim is 2 bases for V and 2 bases for J, with a gap of 12 bases between the germline ends. Counted from cysteine to phenylalanine, this CDR3 has 15 amino acids. Only the CDR3 DNA is retained, 45 bases long and in frame from the first base. Reading the germline V gene gives CDR1 MNHEY and CDR2 SVGEGT. The TCR comes from a girl between 10 and 17 years old with multiple sclerosis. This chain joins TRBV6-2 or TRBV6-3 to TRBJ2-5; no D segment can be confidently identified. Specimen: blood. The nucleotides are TGTGCCAGCAGTTACCTGTACAGTGTTCAAGAGACCCAGTACTTC. Its translation is CASSYLYSVQETQYF.